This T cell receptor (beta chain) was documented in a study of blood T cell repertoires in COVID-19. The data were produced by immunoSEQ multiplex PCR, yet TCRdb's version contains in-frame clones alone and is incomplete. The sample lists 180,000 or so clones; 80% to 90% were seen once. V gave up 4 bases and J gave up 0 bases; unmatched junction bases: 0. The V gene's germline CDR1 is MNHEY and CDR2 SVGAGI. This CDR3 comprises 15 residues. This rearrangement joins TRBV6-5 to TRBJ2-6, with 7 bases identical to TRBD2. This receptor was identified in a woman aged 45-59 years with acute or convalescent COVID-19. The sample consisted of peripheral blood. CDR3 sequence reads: CASSWGGSGANVLTF. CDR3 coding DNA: TGTGCCAGCAGTTGGGGGGGCTCTGGGGCCAACGTCCTGACTTTC.